Sequencing of this T cell receptor (beta chain) was carried out in a study of T-cell memory formation after mild COVID-19. Study as a whole: The TCR clusters were mostly specific to one donor. Findings of the study overall: Pre-infection memory held some responding clones, suggesting pre-existing cross-reactive T cells responded. Largely, contracting CD4+ clones fell within CM and EM, and contracting CD8+ clones within EMRA. Clones contracting across day 15 to 85 had a balanced CD4/CD8 profile; later expanding clones leaned CD4+.

A single record per CDR3 protein comes from TCRdb applying MiXCR to the 5' RACE reads. The sample consists of roughly 100,000 distinct CDR3 sequences, less than 15% of them appearing once. To note about this clonotype: The antigen is not known.

CDR1 DFQATT and CDR2 SNEGSKA come from the germline V gene (reference sequence). With V trimmed by 2 bases and J by 3 bases, 10 bases remained unmatched. CDR3 length: 15 residues. This receptor was taken from an adult woman who had mild COVID-19 (a few samples of this study predate the infection). Cell type and time point are not known. The chain is built from TRBV20-1 and TRBJ2-7; 7 bases line up with TRBD1. Sequencing was done on a sample of PBMCs or a T cell subset sorted from them (not recorded which). The CDR3, as DNA: TGCAGTGCTAGACCTACAGGGGAAGGAAGCTACGAGCAGTACTTC. As protein: CSARPTGEGSYEQYF.